Shown below are 19 T cell receptor beta chains from a single sample sequenced in a study of beta chain features in type 1 diabetes. Every bit of the isolated RNA underwent reverse transcription, so sequencing read expressed TCRB transcripts. The table came from immunoSEQ multiplex PCR; TCRdb's copy has only in-frame clones and leaves some out. The sample shows about 400,000 clones, 10% to 15% of them seen only once. Study-wide points: Moderately but significantly shorter TCRB CDR3s were found in Type 1 diabetes patients in all four CD4+ subsets.

For these receptors, no antigen is known. The sample was naive CD4+ T cells from blood. These receptors all stem from a woman younger than 35 with type 1 diabetes.

The DNA for the CDR3 is TGTGCCACCAGCAGAAAGGGGAATCTCCTAGCGGGAGCAGGTGAGCAGTTCTTC. It yields the protein CATSRKGNLLAGAGEQFF. The chain is built from TRBV15 and TRBJ2-1; 10 bases line up with TRBD2. After removal of 2 bases from V and 9 bases from J, the junction contained 16 bases not matched to a gene. Germline CDR1 is LNHNV and CDR2 is YYDKDF (reference sequence). This CDR3 comprises 18 residues.

CDR3 protein: CASNGKGQWSYEQYF. DNA for the CDR3: TGTGCCAGCAACGGGAAGGGACAGTGGTCCTACGAGCAGTACTTC. The gene calls are TRBV5-6 and TRBJ2-7; 7 bases map to TRBD1. This CDR3 comprises 15 residues. The J segment lost 1 base and the V segment lost 6 bases, leaving 10 bases of the junction unmatched. The germline CDR1 and CDR2 sequences are SGHDT and YYEEEE. Filled out from reference TRBV5-6 and TRBJ2-7, the complete variable domain reads DAGVTQSPTHLIKTRGQQVTLRCSPKSGHDTVSWYQQALGQGPQFIFQYYEEEERQRGNFPDRFSGHQFPNYSSELNVNALLLGDSALYLCASNGKGQWSYEQYFGPGTRLTVT.

A few counts support this clone. The rearrangement links TRBV6-5 to TRBJ1-2; perhaps TRBD1 as D (5 bases). This CDR3 contains 13 residues. The germline gives CDR1 MNHEY, CDR2 SVGAGI. V lost 8 bases, J lost 7 bases, and 17 bases lay in between. The CDR3 bases are TGTGCCAGCCGAGTCGCAGGGATGGCTGGCTACACCTTC. This codes for CASRVAGMAGYTF.

This clone was seen only a few times. The chain recombines TRBV20-1 with TRBJ2-1, with D perhaps matching TRBD2 (6 bases). V was clipped by 3 bases and J by 12 bases, with 9 bases between them. Germline assignment: CDR1 DFQATT and CDR2 SNEGSKA (reference sequence). The CDR3 consists of 10 residues. Written as DNA, the CDR3 is TGCAGTGCTAGCCGGGGGACGCAGTTCTTC. Residues: CSASRGTQFF.

A few counts support this clone. V is TRBV9 and J is TRBJ2-7; no firm D call. Trimming removed 0 bases from V and 5 bases from J, with 9 bases in between. Germline CDR1 SGDLS, CDR2 YYNGEE. CDR3 length equals 13 residues. The CDR3 nucleotides are TGTGCCAGCAGCGTAGGGCTTATCAACGAGCAGTACTTC. Protein: CASSVGLINEQYF. The variable domain in full, with the rest retrieved from reference TRBV9 and TRBJ2-7, is DSGVTQTPKHLITATGQRVTLRCSPRSGDLSVYWYQQSLDQGLQFLIQYYNGEERAKGNILERFSAQQFPDLHSELNLSSLELGDSALYFCASSVGLINEQYFGPGTRLTVT.

The chain carries TRBV11-2 and TRBJ1-6; D perhaps matches TRBD1 (6 bases). The V gene lost 3 bases and the J gene lost 14 bases, with 14 bases spanning the gap. In germline, CDR1 is SGHAT, CDR2 FQNNGV. The CDR3 runs 13 residues. In DNA, the CDR3 is TGTGCCAGCAGCTTGAGACAGGACAGCACCCTCCACTTT. It specifies CASSLRQDSTLHF.

The V gene is TRBV2, the J gene TRBJ1-1, with D unresolved. This CDR3 is 13 amino acids long. Germline CDR1 SNHLY, CDR2 FYNNEI. V was trimmed by 7 bases and J by 3 bases, leaving 12 bases between them. CDR3 loop: CASTQVEDTEAFF. The CDR3 nucleotides are TGTGCCAGCACCCAAGTCGAGGACACTGAAGCTTTCTTT.

This chain joins TRBV7-2 and TRBJ2-1; 12 bases align to TRBD2. The CDR3 length is 15 residues. The ends lost 4 bases at V and 9 bases at J; junction bases unmatched: 7. Germline assignment: CDR1 SGHTA and CDR2 FQGNSA. Here the CDR3 reads CASSSRTSGNGEQFF. The CDR3 DNA reads TGTGCCAGCAGCTCCCGGACTAGCGGGAATGGTGAGCAGTTCTTC.

A few counts support this clone. The V call is TRBV9, the J call TRBJ2-3; the match to TRBD2 covers 9 bases. The V and J ends lost 4 bases and 6 bases, in that order; junction bases with no gene match: 9. Germline V gene data show CDR1 as SGDLS and CDR2 as YYNGEE. This CDR3 spans 15 amino acids. CDR3 sequence (DNA): TGTGCCAGCAGCTCTACTAGCGGGTCTACGGATACGCAGTATTTT. Its protein is CASSSTSGSTDTQYF.

This clone was seen a handful of times. DNA of the CDR3: TGCGCCAGCAGCTTGTGGGACAGCTACGAGCAGTACTTC. Translating gives CASSLWDSYEQYF. The chain carries TRBV5-1 and TRBJ2-7; 7 bases are shared with TRBD1. The germline V gene encodes CDR1 SGHRS and CDR2 YFSETQ. V shed 1 base and J 3 bases; nucleotides not matched to a gene: 1. The CDR3 loop spans 13 amino acids.

There are a few counts of this clone. The J gene is TRBJ2-3, the V gene TRBV7-2; a weak D match, TRBD1 (6 bases). The germline V and J ends were trimmed by 8 bases and 2 bases, with 14 bases remaining between them. The V gene's germline CDR1 is SGHTA and CDR2 FQGNSA. There are 14 residues in the CDR3. CDR3: CASDEQGPTDTQYF. CDR3 coding DNA: TGTGCCAGCGACGAGCAGGGGCCCACAGATACGCAGTATTTT.

This clone was detected only a few times. V and J are TRBV6-5 and TRBJ2-1, with D possibly TRBD2 on 6 matching bases. Germline CDR1 MNHEY, CDR2 SVGAGI. The CDR3 has 15 residues. V shed 3 bases and J shed 3 bases, with 12 bases lying between them. In DNA form, the CDR3 reads TGTGCCAGCAGTTATTCGGGAGATAACTACAATGAGCAGTTCTTC. Amino acid sequence: CASSYSGDNYNEQFF.

The V call is TRBV10-2, the J call TRBJ1-2; 9 bases align to TRBD1. The CDR3 extends over 13 amino acids. J was trimmed by 10 bases and V by 4 bases; bases with no gene match: 7. Germline V gene data show CDR1 as WSHSY and CDR2 as SAAADI. CDR3: CASSGRTGADYTF. The CDR3 nucleotides are TGCGCCAGCAGTGGAAGGACAGGGGCTGACTACACCTTC.

The chain has TRBV6-6 and TRBJ1-5, with a tentative D call TRBD1 (5 bases). The CDR3 is 15 residues long. CDR1 is MNHNY and CDR2 is SVGAGI in the germline V gene (reference sequence). The V gene lost 7 bases and the J gene lost 3 bases, with 16 bases spanning the gap. The CDR3 region is CASNLDITNNQPQHF. DNA for the CDR3: TGTGCCAGCAACTTGGACATTACTAACAATCAGCCCCAGCATTTT.

This chain connects TRBV6-5 to TRBJ1-3; 8 bases are shared with TRBD1. This CDR3 has 14 residues. The junction had 6 bases not matched to a gene; V was cut back by 5 bases and J by 6 bases. The V gene's germline CDR1 is MNHEY and CDR2 SVGAGI. CDR3: CASSPGTGKNTIYF. The CDR3 DNA sequence: TGTGCCAGCAGTCCCGGGACAGGAAAAAACACCATATATTTT.

This clone was seen only a few times. The chain recombines TRBV30 with TRBJ1-2; TRBD1 agrees at 9 bases. V dropped 2 bases and J dropped 7; count of bases not matched to a gene: 11. Germline lookup yields CDR1 GTSNPN and CDR2 SVGIG (reference sequence). CDR3 length equals 15 residues. The DNA of the CDR3 is TGTGCCTGGAGTCGTCCCGGGACAGGGCATCGTGGCTACACCTTC. The encoded protein is CAWSRPGTGHRGYTF.

This clone has a handful of counts. This chain links TRBV7-9 with TRBJ1-6; D perhaps matches TRBD1 (6 bases). The CDR3 totals 12 residues. Germline lookup yields CDR1 SEHNR and CDR2 FQNEAQ (reference sequence). Deletions cut 8 bases from V and 9 bases from J, with 11 bases between. The CDR3 loop reads CASGQGRSPLHF. CDR3 DNA: TGTGCCAGCGGGCAGGGGCGTTCACCCCTCCACTTT.

The J gene is TRBJ2-7, the V gene TRBV19; TRBD2 is a possible D gene (6 bases). Trimming shortened V by 4 bases and J by 6 bases, and 7 bases separated the two germline ends. Germline assignment: CDR1 LNHDA and CDR2 SQIVND (reference sequence). The CDR3 has 11 residues. CDR3 protein: CASSNGGEQYF. The CDR3 bases are TGTGCCAGTAGTAACGGGGGCGAGCAGTACTTC. Full variable domain (missing parts from reference TRBV19 and TRBJ2-7): DGGITQSPKYLFRKEGQNVTLSCEQNLNHDAMYWYRQDPGQGLRLIYYSQIVNDFQKGDIAEGYSVSREKKESFPLTVTSAQKNPTAFYLCASSNGGEQYFGPGTRLTVT.

The chain carries TRBV14 and TRBJ2-7; TRBD1 matches at 8 bases. With 7 bases clipped from V and 4 bases from J, the junction kept 6 bases outside the gene matches. This CDR3 is 13 amino acids long. The V gene's germline CDR1 is SGHDN and CDR2 FVKESK. CDR3 protein: CASNRDRRYEQYF. CDR3 coding DNA: TGTGCCAGCAACCGGGACAGGCGATACGAGCAGTACTTC.